The clone carrying this T cell receptor (beta chain) was seen at least ten times. TCRdb redid the calling of the 5' RACE reads with MiXCR, one entry per CDR3 protein. The sample lists over 200,000 distinct CDR3 sequences; around 10% were seen once. The data are from a study of identical twins. This CDR3 comprises 13 residues. V lost 2 bases to trimming and J lost 4 bases, with 8 bases between them. The sequenced sample was memory (CD45RO+) T cells sorted from blood. The chain carries TRBV12-3 or TRBV12-4 and TRBJ1-1; TRBD1 might be the D (5 bases). This sequence originates from a woman younger than 35 in good health. CDR3 DNA sequence: TGTGCCAGCAGTTTAAACGGGGGCACTGAAGCTTTCTTT. Its translation is CASSLNGGTEAFF.